The 14 T cell receptor beta chains reported below all come from one sample, sequenced in a study of regulatory T cells in long-lasting Graves disease (dated by TCRdb to the early 2020s). Library preparation used multiplex PCR. The listed sequencing device is Illumina HiSeq 4000. TCR beta libraries were built with iRepertoire HTBI primers and Arm-PCR amplification of CDR3 regions. The raw public data were reprocessed by TCRdb itself: fastp quality trimming at Q25, MiXCR clonotype calling, in-frame beta chains only. Records with the same CDR3 protein are collapsed into one entry carrying the most frequent genes and DNA. The sample records approximately 400,000 distinct CDR3 sequences, under 15% of which are singletons. 16% of the sample is taken by the ten largest. Sample time point, as interpreted from the label and publication: newly diagnosed GD, antithyroid drugs for less than 3 months. RNA was extracted from PBMCs in TRIzol for both TCR sequencing and RNA sequencing.

These data also featured in a second study, about T cells in Graves' hyperthyroidism and ophthalmopathy.

Sequencing was performed on peripheral blood mononuclear cells (PBMCs), taken at new diagnosis, from a patient treated with antithyroid drugs. These receptors originate from a woman in her twenties or thirties with Graves disease. Donor details come from another sample of the same person, matched by shared clones.

The sample holds many counts of this clonotype. CDR3 bases: TGTGCCAGCTCTTGGACAGGACAGGGAGGAGAGACCCAGTACTTC. It is translated as CASSWTGQGGETQYF. The V call is TRBV2, the J call TRBJ2-5; 8 nucleotides agree with TRBD1. CDR1 SNHLY and CDR2 FYNNEI come from the germline V gene. V shed 8 bases, J shed 4 bases, and the junction held 12 bases outside the gene matches. The CDR3 has 15 amino acids.

In its sample, this clonotype was seen many times. The J gene is TRBJ2-3, the V gene TRBV15; 8 positions match TRBD1. The CDR3 is made up of 17 amino acids. Germline lookup yields CDR1 LNHNV and CDR2 YYDKDF (reference sequence). V shed 1 base, J shed 4 bases, and the junction held 10 bases outside the gene matches. CDR3 loop: CATSRGGGQGGSDTQYF. CDR3 coding DNA: TGTGCCACCAGCAGAGGGGGTGGACAGGGAGGATCAGATACGCAGTATTTT.

This clonotype was counted many times. V usage is TRBV3-1 and J usage is TRBJ2-3; 9 nucleotides match TRBD2. The CDR3 has 17 residues. V lost 5 bases, J lost 1 base, and 10 bases stayed unmatched. Germline loops: CDR1 LGHDT, CDR2 YNNKEL (reference sequence). The CDR3 nucleotides are TGTGCCAGCAGCTTCGAGCGGGAGGCGGGTGGCACAGATACGCAGTATTTT. Translated, it gives CASSFEREAGGTDTQYF.

This clonotype was found once. This could be a read error, since a much larger clone is one nucleotide away. The CDR3 region has the DNA TGTGCCAGCGGTCGACTGGCGAAGAACACTGGAGCTTTCTTT. This sequence encodes CASGRLAKNTGAFF. The J gene is TRBJ1-1, the V gene TRBV27; no reliable D call. The CDR3 is made up of 14 amino acids. Germline V gives CDR1 MNHEY, CDR2 SMNVEV (reference sequence).

This clonotype was detected ten times or more. V is TRBV7-2 and J is TRBJ2-1; 8 nucleotides agree with TRBD1. This CDR3 region has 14 residues. Germline V gene sequence: CDR1 SGHTA, CDR2 FQGNSA. The V segment lost 4 bases and the J segment 6 bases; nucleotides outside the gene matches: 5. This CDR3 is CASSYDRGSNEQFF. For the CDR3, the DNA is TGTGCCAGCAGCTACGACAGGGGAAGCAATGAGCAGTTCTTC. Variable domain in full (rest from reference TRBV7-2 and TRBJ2-1): GAGVSQSPSNKVTEKGKDVELRCDPISGHTALYWYRQSLGQGLEFLIYFQGNSAPDKSGLPSDRFSAERTGGSVSTLTIQRTQQEDSAVYLCASSYDRGSNEQFFGPGTRLTVL.

This clonotype was observed many times. The DNA of the CDR3 is TGCAGTGCTCAGAAAGCTTTCTTT. This sequence encodes CSAQKAFF. This chain connects TRBV20-1 to TRBJ1-1; D unresolved. Germline V CDR1 and CDR2: DFQATT, SNEGSKA (reference sequence). With 5 bases removed from V and 9 bases from J, the gap between germline ends came to 4 bases. The CDR3 has 8 amino acids.

The table lists this clonotype with many counts. This chain uses TRBV6-5 with TRBJ1-1, with unresolved D. Per the germline V gene, CDR1 is MNHEY and CDR2 is SVGAGI. V was pared by 0 bases and J by 3 bases, with 11 bases between. The CDR3 spans 15 residues. CDR3 in DNA: TGTGCCAGCAGTTACTCGATCCTAACGGACACTGAAGCTTTCTTT. Its protein is CASSYSILTDTEAFF.

This clonotype showed up many times. The chain recombines TRBV24-1 with TRBJ2-4; 8 bases line up with TRBD1. The CDR3 spans 14 residues. The V and J ends lost 4 bases and 8 bases, in that order; junction bases with no gene match: 6. Germline loops: CDR1 KGHDR, CDR2 SFDVKD. The CDR3 reads CATSDQGASDIQYF. CDR3 DNA sequence: TGTGCCACCAGTGACCAGGGGGCGTCGGACATTCAGTACTTC.

The chain has TRBV3-1 and TRBJ2-1; possible D gene TRBD1, 5 bases. V was pared by 0 bases and J by 6 bases, with 12 bases between. The CDR3 has 15 amino acids. Germline V gene data show CDR1 as LGHDT and CDR2 as YNNKEL (reference sequence). CDR3 residues: CASSQEWSGPNEQFF. CDR3 sequence (DNA): TGTGCCAGCAGCCAAGAGTGGTCAGGGCCCAATGAGCAGTTCTTC.

J is TRBJ2-7 and V is TRBV18; TRBD1 aligns across 8 bases. The CDR3 is made up of 15 amino acids. Germline loops: CDR1 KGHSH, CDR2 LQKENI. Trimming removed 3 bases from V and 4 bases from J; junction bases left unmatched: 8. The CDR3 is CASSPPRQGRYEQYF. In nucleotides, the CDR3 is TGTGCCAGCTCACCTCCCCGACAGGGGAGATACGAGCAGTACTTC.

The chain links TRBV12-3 or TRBV12-4 to TRBJ1-5; D unclear. V lost 8 bases, J lost 4 bases, and 9 bases lay in between. The CDR3 contains 12 residues. CDR3 in DNA: TGTGCCAGCGGTTCCATTAATCAGCCCCAGCATTTT. Translated, it gives CASGSINQPQHF.

This clonotype came up many times. V and J are TRBV27 and TRBJ2-5; tentative D call: TRBD1 (5 bases). In germline, CDR1 is MNHEY, CDR2 SMNVEV (reference sequence). The CDR3 has 13 residues. Between the trimmed V and J ends, which lost 5 bases and 4 bases, there was a span of 11 bases. CDR3: CASSIGERETQYF. The CDR3 DNA is TGTGCCAGCAGTATAGGGGAACGAGAGACCCAGTACTTC.

This clonotype was picked up many times. V is TRBV6-2 or TRBV6-3 and J is TRBJ2-1; possibly TRBD1 for D (6 bases). This CDR3 has 15 amino acids. CDR1 and CDR2 (germline): MNHEY, SVGEGT. With 7 bases removed from V and 2 bases from J, the gap between germline ends came to 15 bases. The chain's CDR3 is CASTEKQGPYNEQFF. CDR3 nucleotide sequence: TGTGCCAGCACTGAAAAACAGGGCCCCTACAATGAGCAGTTCTTC.

At least ten counts were recorded for this clonotype. The chain employs TRBV7-3 and TRBJ2-5, with 10 nucleotides matching TRBD2. Germline V gene sequence: CDR1 SGHTA, CDR2 FQGTGA. The CDR3 length is 15 residues. V gave up 5 bases and J gave up 5 bases; unmatched junction bases: 8. CDR3 loop: CASSPRAGGSETQYF. The CDR3, as DNA: TGTGCCAGCAGCCCCAGAGCGGGAGGGTCCGAGACCCAGTACTTC.